This T cell receptor (beta chain) was obtained from a study of T cells in Graves' hyperthyroidism and ophthalmopathy. Study-wide findings and caveats: A median around 6 months before onset, the model predicted ophthalmopathy.

Germline CDR1 MDHEN, CDR2 SYDVKM. CDR3 length equals 13 residues. Trimming shortened V by 5 bases and J by 3 bases, and 7 bases separated the two germline ends. The table lists this clonotype with many counts. Its antigen is still unknown. RNA transcripts were the template for amplifying TCR beta CDR3 regions. With the HTBI primer set, the TCR CDR3 went through a first round of RT-PCR. TCRdb used MiXCR to reprocess the multiplex PCR reads, holding one entry per CDR3 protein. The sample lists 380,000 or so distinct CDR3 sequences; roughly 13% were seen once. Clinical symptoms, serum thyroxine, TRAb, thyroid ultrasound and orbital computed tomography informed diagnoses.

V is TRBV28 and J is TRBJ2-2; D is uncertain. Sequencing was performed on blood. This clonotype originated in a woman in her twenties or thirties with Graves' hyperthyroidism. CDR3 sequence: CASSPPDTGELFF. CDR3 in DNA: TGTGCCAGCAGTCCGCCAGACACCGGGGAGCTGTTTTTT.